One sample yielded the 2 T cell receptor beta chains listed below, sequenced in a study of cytomegalovirus exposure and HLA in healthy donors. Researchers ran the PCR with 60 Vbeta and 13 Jbeta primers. The repertoire was sequenced with immunoSEQ multiplex PCR; TCRdb's copy has only in-frame clones and lacks some. The data contain about 110,000 clones, about 80% of them seen just once; the ten biggest clones take up more than 4.5%. Sample: PBMCs. The source of these receptors is a female donor in good health and CMV-seropositive.

This clone occurred a few times. The chain has TRBV27 and TRBJ1-1, with TRBD1 matching 9 bases. CDR1 and CDR2 from the germline V gene are MNHEY and SMNVEV (reference sequence). J lost 1 base, V lost 5 bases, and 5 bases had no gene match. CDR3 length equals 15 residues. The CDR3 coding sequence is TGTGCCAGCAGTAACCCGGGACAGGGGAACACTGAAGCTTTCTTT. It yields the protein CASSNPGQGNTEAFF.

This chain uses TRBV5-6 with TRBJ1-3, with a possible D match to TRBD1 (5 bases). The germline gives CDR1 SGHDT, CDR2 YYEEEE. Trimming left V 0 bases short and J 0 bases short, with 13 bases between. This CDR3 comprises 17 residues. CDR3 residues: CASSLGSNRRSGNTIYF. CDR3 coding DNA: TGTGCCAGCAGCTTGGGCTCTAACAGGCGCTCTGGAAACACCATATATTTT.